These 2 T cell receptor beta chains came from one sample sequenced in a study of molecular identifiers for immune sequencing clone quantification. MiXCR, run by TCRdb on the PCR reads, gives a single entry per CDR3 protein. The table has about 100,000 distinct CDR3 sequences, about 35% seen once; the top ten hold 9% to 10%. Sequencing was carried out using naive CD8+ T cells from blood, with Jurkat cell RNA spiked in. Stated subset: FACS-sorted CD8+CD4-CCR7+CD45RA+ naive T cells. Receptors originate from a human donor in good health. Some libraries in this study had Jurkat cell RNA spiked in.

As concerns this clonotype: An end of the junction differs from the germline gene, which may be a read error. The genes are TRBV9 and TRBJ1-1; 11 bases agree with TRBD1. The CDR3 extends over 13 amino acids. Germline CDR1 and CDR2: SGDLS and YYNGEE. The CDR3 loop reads CTSSVGQGAEAFF. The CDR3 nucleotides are TGTACCAGCAGCGTAGGACAGGGGGCCGAAGCTTTCTTT. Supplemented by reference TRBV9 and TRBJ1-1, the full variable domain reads DSGVTQTPKHLITATGQRVTLRCSPRSGDLSVYWYQQSLDQGLQFLIQYYNGEERAKGNILERFSAQQFPDLHSELNLSSLELGDSALYFCTSSVGQGAEAFFGQGTRLTVV.

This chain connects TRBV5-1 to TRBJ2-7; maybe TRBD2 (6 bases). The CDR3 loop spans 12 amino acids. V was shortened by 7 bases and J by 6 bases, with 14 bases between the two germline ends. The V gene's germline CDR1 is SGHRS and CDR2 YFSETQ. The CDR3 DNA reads TGCGCCAGCGGATCGACTAGAGGCGAGCAGTACTTC. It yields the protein CASGSTRGEQYF.